This T cell receptor (beta chain) was recorded in a study of vaccination effects on CD4 cells after COVID-19. About the study: The median interval between the second dose and post-vaccine sampling was 72 days.

Trimming left V 0 bases short and J 0 bases short, with 10 bases between. The length of the CDR3 is 15 residues. Germline V lookup: CDR1 SGDLS, CDR2 YYNGEE. An approximately ten-day culture period preceded the isolation of CD4+ T cells. Of the BNT162b2 and mRNA-1273 vaccines, participants received two doses of one or the other. TCRdb's table, derived via immunoSEQ multiplex PCR, lists solely in-frame clones and lacks some. The sample yields 70,000 or so clones, 73% seen once. On this clone itself: Its antigen is unknown.

V gene TRBV9 combines with J gene TRBJ2-7, with no clear D. This material consisted of CD4+ T cells from PBMCs cultured without peptide, taken after COVID-19 vaccination. This TCR derives from a human donor who received a COVID-19 vaccine. This CDR3 reads CASSVGPSSSYEQYV. Written as DNA, the CDR3 is TGTGCCAGCAGCGTAGGGCCATCCAGCTCCTACGAGCAGTACGTC.